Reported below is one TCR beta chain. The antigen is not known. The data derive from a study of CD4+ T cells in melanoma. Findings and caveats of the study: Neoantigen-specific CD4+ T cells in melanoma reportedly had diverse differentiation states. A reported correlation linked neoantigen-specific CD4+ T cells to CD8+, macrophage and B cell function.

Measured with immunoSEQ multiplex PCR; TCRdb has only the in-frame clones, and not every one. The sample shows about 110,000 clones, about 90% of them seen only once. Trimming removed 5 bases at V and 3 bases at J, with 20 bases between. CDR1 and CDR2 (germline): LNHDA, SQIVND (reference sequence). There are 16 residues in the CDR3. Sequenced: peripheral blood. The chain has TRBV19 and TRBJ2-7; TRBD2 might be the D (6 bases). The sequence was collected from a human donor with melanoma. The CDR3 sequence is CASSPWEAPLLYEQYF. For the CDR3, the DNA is TGTGCCAGTAGTCCCTGGGAGGCTCCCCTCCTCTACGAGCAGTACTTC.